One and the same sample provided the 17 T cell receptor beta chains below, sequenced in a study of T-cell reconstitution after alpha-beta-depleted transplantation in children. A TCRbeta library incorporating unique molecular identifiers was prepared. TCRdb reprocessed the PCR reads with MiXCR, giving one entry per CDR3 protein. Of about 1,000,000 distinct CDR3 sequences listed, about 31% are singletons. Sequencing was performed on PBMCs, mostly from graft donor cells, taken 360 days after TCRalphabeta/CD19-depleted stem cell transplant. The receptors stem from a boy in the first two years of life who had a stem cell transplant for SCID, so the T cells may come from the graft donor.

V usage is TRBV7-2 and J usage is TRBJ2-5; weak D call: TRBD2 (5 bases). V lost 3 bases and J 4 bases, leaving 15 bases between the germline ends. Germline V gene data show CDR1 as SGHTA and CDR2 as FQGNSA. This CDR3 comprises 15 residues. The CDR3 bases are TGTGCCAGCAGCTTTGGTGGAGGCGTTGCAGAGACCCAGTACTTC. It codes for CASSFGGGVAETQYF.

This clonotype was seen more than once but under ten times. This rearrangement joins TRBV20-1 to TRBJ2-7, with 13 bases matching TRBD2. Germline V lookup: CDR1 DFQATT, CDR2 SNEGSKA (reference sequence). This CDR3 comprises 18 residues. Germline trimming cut 1 base from V and 3 bases from J; bases unmatched to any gene: 12. CDR3 sequence: CSARGWTSGGVGIYEQYF. The CDR3, as DNA: TGCAGTGCTAGAGGTTGGACTAGCGGGGGCGTGGGCATCTACGAGCAGTACTTC.

This clonotype came up a few times. The V call is TRBV20-1, the J call TRBJ2-7; either TRBD1 or TRBD2 may supply D (7 bases each). With 5 bases removed from V and 2 bases from J, the gap between germline ends came to 13 bases. Germline V gene lookup returns CDR1 DFQATT and CDR2 SNEGSKA (reference sequence). This CDR3 has 13 residues. As DNA, the CDR3 is TGCAGTGCTCAGGGGGGGGGCACCTACGAGCAGTACTTC. This translates into CSAQGGGTYEQYF.

This clonotype is a singleton in its sample. This sequence joins TRBV20-1 and TRBJ1-2; D call uncertain. Germline CDR1 DFQATT, CDR2 SNEGSKA (reference sequence). Trimming removed 0 bases from V and 4 bases from J, with 9 bases in between. CDR3 size: 13 residues. The CDR3 region is CSARDEGTYGYTF. Written as DNA, the CDR3 is TGCAGTGCTAGAGATGAGGGCACCTATGGCTACACCTTC.

The gene calls are TRBV7-9 and TRBJ2-1; D gene unclear. The CDR3 extends over 12 amino acids. Trimming cost V 5 bases and J 8 bases, with 10 bases left between them. Germline V gives CDR1 SEHNR, CDR2 FQNEAQ (reference sequence). DNA of the CDR3: TGTGCCAGCAGCCCTGCCCTGGATGAGCAGTTCTTC. Translated, it gives CASSPALDEQFF.

This clonotype has a single count. The chain combines TRBV11-2 with TRBJ2-7; D may match TRBD1 or TRBD2 (6 bases each). V was shortened by 10 bases and J by 7 bases, with 23 bases between the two germline ends. Germline V gene lookup returns CDR1 SGHAT and CDR2 FQNNGV. The CDR3 contains 14 residues. The CDR3 loop reads CATRGPGANWEQYF. The CDR3 bases are TGTGCCACCAGAGGTCCGGGGGCCAATTGGGAGCAGTACTTC.

In its sample, this clonotype was seen a few times. V and J are TRBV5-6 and TRBJ2-1, with 7 bases aligning to TRBD2. Per germline, CDR1 SGHDT and CDR2 YYEEEE. V lost 2 bases to trimming and J lost 4 bases; unmatched junction nucleotides: 9. The CDR3 covers 16 residues. CDR3 nucleotides: TGTGCCAGCAGCTTAAGAGACGCCGGGAGGTACAATGAGCAGTTCTTC. The encoded protein is CASSLRDAGRYNEQFF.

The J gene is TRBJ1-1, the V gene TRBV12-3 or TRBV12-4; 9 positions match TRBD1. The CDR3 has 16 amino acids. Trimming removed 7 bases from V and 6 bases from J; junction bases left unmatched: 15. DNA for the CDR3: TGTGCCAGCACCGCCGGGACAGGGTTTAGGATCGCTGAAGCTTTCTTT. This translates into CASTAGTGFRIAEAFF.

In this sample, this clonotype turned up a few times. The rearrangement uses TRBV28 and TRBJ2-1, with 9 bases lining up with TRBD1. Germline values: CDR1 MDHEN, CDR2 SYDVKM. With V trimmed by 5 bases and J by 13 bases, 9 bases remained unmatched. This CDR3 contains 13 residues. CDR3 nucleotide sequence: TGTGCCAGCAGTGCACCTCCGGGACAGGGACAGTTCTTC. It yields the protein CASSAPPGQGQFF.

V gene TRBV12-3 or TRBV12-4 combines with J gene TRBJ2-1; D gene ambiguous. The V end was cut by 3 bases, the J end by 9 bases, with 9 bases between. CDR3 length: 12 amino acids. The CDR3 protein is CASSFRSFEQFF. Written as DNA, the CDR3 is TGTGCCAGCAGTTTTAGGTCTTTTGAGCAGTTCTTC.

In its sample, this clonotype was seen many times. The CDR3, as DNA: TGTGCCAGCAGCTTAACATACCCGGGACTAGCGAGGGAGACCCAGTACTTC. Translating gives CASSLTYPGLARETQYF. This sequence joins TRBV7-8 and TRBJ2-5; 10 bases are a match to TRBD2. The trim removed 2 bases at V and 5 bases at J, leaving 11 bases unmatched. From germline, CDR1 is SGHVS and CDR2 FQNEAQ. The length of the CDR3 is 17 residues.

This clonotype has more than one count but fewer than ten. The rearrangement joins TRBV7-6 to TRBJ2-7; D call uncertain. V lost 1 base to trimming and J lost 0 bases, with 13 bases between them. The CDR3 totals 16 residues. Germline assignment: CDR1 SGHVS and CDR2 FNYEAQ. This chain's CDR3 is CASSLGSAESSYEQYF. CDR3 coding DNA: TGTGCCAGCAGCTTAGGATCCGCAGAGAGCTCCTACGAGCAGTACTTC.

This clonotype has a handful of counts. The CDR3 nucleotides are TGCGCCAGCAGCGCTGGGGGAGGTTTTATAAGCTCTGAGCAGTTCTTC. Translation gives CASSAGGGFISSEQFF. This rearrangement joins TRBV5-1 to TRBJ2-1; D might be TRBD2 (6 bases). CDR3 length: 16 residues. V was trimmed by 4 bases and J by 9 bases, leaving 23 bases between them. Germline V gives CDR1 SGHRS, CDR2 YFSETQ. The full variable domain, its missing parts supplied by reference TRBV5-1 and TRBJ2-1, is KAGVTQTPRYLIKTRGQQVTLSCSPISGHRSVSWYQQTPGQGLQFLFEYFSETQRNKGNFPGRFSGRQFSNSRSEMNVSTLELGDSALYLCASSAGGGFISSEQFFGPGTRLTVL.

The gene calls are TRBV4-1 and TRBJ2-1, with 10 bases matching TRBD2. The germline V gene has CDR1 MGHRA and CDR2 YSYEKL. The V segment lost 2 bases and the J segment 1 base; nucleotides outside the gene matches: 2. This CDR3 is built from 16 residues. CDR3 sequence reads: CASSQLAGVSYNEQFF. In DNA, the CDR3 is TGCGCCAGCAGCCAACTAGCGGGGGTATCCTACAATGAGCAGTTCTTC.

V and J are TRBV12-3 or TRBV12-4 and TRBJ2-2, with TRBD2 matching 9 bases. V was clipped by 5 bases and J by 3 bases; unmatched bases: 10. This CDR3 contains 17 residues. The CDR3 here is CASSPRASGVYTGELFF. The CDR3 coding sequence is TGTGCCAGCAGTCCAAGGGCTAGCGGGGTATACACCGGGGAGCTGTTTTTT.

A few counts support this clonotype. V gene TRBV4-2 combines with J gene TRBJ1-1, with D unresolved. Germline assignment: CDR1 LGHNA and CDR2 YNFKEQ. This CDR3 is built from 15 residues. The ends were cut back, 1 base at V and 1 base at J, with 10 bases in the middle. CDR3 coding DNA: TGTGCCAGCAGCCAAGTAGGGTCTCAGAACACTGAAGCTTTCTTT. Translation gives CASSQVGSQNTEAFF.

The V and J genes are TRBV4-3 and TRBJ1-4; D uncertain. The CDR3 loop spans 15 amino acids. Trimming took off 1 base at V and 0 bases at J, with 6 bases between the two ends. Germline loops: CDR1 LGHNA, CDR2 YSLEER. The CDR3 spells CASSQGWPTNEKLFF. Written as DNA, the CDR3 is TGCGCCAGCAGCCAAGGATGGCCAACTAATGAAAAACTGTTTTTT.